Below, 20 T cell receptor beta chains from the same sample are listed, as sequenced in a study of long-term antiretroviral therapy in people with HIV. The immunoSEQ assay was v3.0, run at survey level. Profiled with immunoSEQ multiplex PCR; TCRdb holds only in-frame clones, not every one. The repertoire holds tens of thousands of clones, 82% seen once, with about an eighth in the top ten. The specimen comprised unsorted PBMCs, sampled 0.3 years after starting antiretroviral therapy. The receptors derive from a man in his late teens or twenties with HIV.

V is TRBV4-2 and J is TRBJ2-3; 8 nucleotides align to TRBD1. Trimming removed 2 bases from V and 5 bases from J; junction bases left unmatched: 3. In germline, CDR1 is LGHNA, CDR2 YNFKEQ. This CDR3 region has 14 residues. The CDR3 region is CASSQQTGGDTQYF. The CDR3 nucleotides read TGTGCCAGCAGCCAACAAACAGGGGGAGATACGCAGTATTTT.

The chain combines TRBV28 with TRBJ2-7, with 7 bases that match TRBD2. CDR3 length: 15 residues. Trimming cost V 3 bases and J 5 bases; bases outside gene matches: 10. Looked up from germline, CDR1 is MDHEN and CDR2 is SYDVKM. CDR3 in DNA: TGTGCCAGCAGTTTTAAAACGGGAGGCGGGGACGAGCAGTACTTC. The encoded protein is CASSFKTGGGDEQYF.

V is TRBV4-1 and J is TRBJ2-7; D remains ambiguous. The CDR3 has 13 amino acids. Deletions cut 0 bases from V and 0 bases from J, with 3 bases between. Germline V gene lookup returns CDR1 MGHRA and CDR2 YSYEKL. The CDR3 protein is CASSQDRSYEQYF. The CDR3 nucleotides read TGCGCCAGCAGCCAAGACCGCTCCTACGAGCAGTACTTC.

V usage is TRBV18 and J usage is TRBJ2-3, with D maybe TRBD1 (5 bases). V shed 6 bases and J shed 0 bases, with 13 bases lying between them. The germline CDR1 and CDR2 sequences are KGHSH and LQKENI. This CDR3 has 15 residues. Written as DNA, the CDR3 is TGTGCCAGCTCCCCCTTACAGGAGAGCACAGATACGCAGTATTTT. Amino acid sequence: CASSPLQESTDTQYF.

The chain links TRBV10-3 to TRBJ2-1; D perhaps matches TRBD2 (6 bases). Germline loops: CDR1 ENHRY, CDR2 SYGVKD. CDR3 length: 13 residues. V was trimmed by 10 bases and J by 4 bases, leaving 14 bases between them. CDR3 loop: CATLSAGYNEQFF. The CDR3 bases are TGTGCCACTCTAAGCGCGGGGTACAATGAGCAGTTCTTC.

The V call is TRBV6-1, the J call TRBJ2-7, with 9 bases that match TRBD1. This CDR3 region has 17 residues. J was trimmed by 1 base and V by 4 bases; bases with no gene match: 11. The germline V gene encodes CDR1 MNHNS and CDR2 SASEGT. In nucleotides, the CDR3 is TGTGCCAGCAGTGGTATGACAGGGGGAATAGGGTCCTACGAGCAGTACTTC. Its translation: CASSGMTGGIGSYEQYF.

This chain connects TRBV28 to TRBJ2-2; 8 bases fit TRBD1. This CDR3 has 17 amino acids. V shed 3 bases and J 5 bases; nucleotides not matched to a gene: 11. CDR1 is MDHEN and CDR2 is SYDVKM in the germline V gene. CDR3 in amino acids: CASSFSLRTGWTGELFF. The CDR3 DNA reads as TGTGCCAGCAGTTTCAGCCTTAGGACAGGGTGGACCGGGGAGCTGTTTTTT.

The gene calls are TRBV5-1 and TRBJ2-1, with 8 bases that match TRBD2. With V trimmed by 5 bases and J by 0 bases, 7 bases remained unmatched. CDR3 length: 16 residues. Per the germline V gene, CDR1 is SGHRS and CDR2 is YFSETQ. CDR3 sequence (DNA): TGCGCCAGCAGGTCTAGCGGGCACAGCTCCTACAATGAGCAGTTCTTC. Protein product: CASRSSGHSSYNEQFF.

The chain couples TRBV9 to TRBJ2-3; 11 bases match TRBD2. The V gene end was trimmed by 3 bases and the J gene end by 3 bases; junction bases not matched to a gene: 6. This CDR3 is 16 amino acids long. Germline CDR1 and CDR2: SGDLS and YYNGEE. In nucleotides, the CDR3 is TGTGCCAGCAGCGACGATAGCGGGGGGGCTACAGATACGCAGTATTTT. This encodes CASSDDSGGATDTQYF. The complete variable domain, with remaining parts taken from reference TRBV9 and TRBJ2-3, reads DSGVTQTPKHLITATGQRVTLRCSPRSGDLSVYWYQQSLDQGLQFLIQYYNGEERAKGNILERFSAQQFPDLHSELNLSSLELGDSALYFCASSDDSGGATDTQYFGPGTRLTVL.

The V gene is TRBV7-9, the J gene TRBJ2-7; D uncertain. The CDR3 spans 14 residues. Trimming shortened V by 5 bases and J by 3 bases, and 14 bases separated the two germline ends. CDR1 and CDR2 (germline): SEHNR, FQNEAQ (reference sequence). CDR3 loop: CASSPRTQIYEQYF. The CDR3 coding sequence is TGTGCCAGCAGCCCGAGAACGCAAATCTACGAGCAGTACTTC. Supplemented by reference TRBV7-9 and TRBJ2-7, the full variable domain reads DTGVSQNPRHKITKRGQNVTFRCDPISEHNRLYWYRQTLGQGPEFLTYFQNEAQLEKSRLLSDRFSAERPKGSFSTLEIQRTEQGDSAMYLCASSPRTQIYEQYFGPGTRLTVT.

This sequence joins TRBV18 and TRBJ1-4; the match to TRBD1 covers 7 bases. V lost 3 bases and J lost 7; bases outside the gene matches: 11. The CDR3 loop spans 16 amino acids. The germline V gene encodes CDR1 KGHSH and CDR2 LQKENI. The DNA for the CDR3 is TGTGCCAGCTCACCTACAAGGGGGCAAGCGGGTGAAAAACTGTTTTTT. It specifies CASSPTRGQAGEKLFF.

Worth noting for this clone: Germline is not matched at one junction end, which may reflect a read error. The V call is TRBV7-7, the J call TRBJ2-1; D is ambiguous. The CDR3 consists of 13 residues. Germline V gives CDR1 SSHAT, CDR2 FNYEAQ (reference sequence). CDR3 loop: CASSLHSSDEQFF. The CDR3 DNA reads TGTGCTAGCAGCTTACACTCATCGGATGAGCAGTTCTTC.

The chain carries TRBV19 and TRBJ2-1, with D possibly being TRBD1 (7 bases). The V gene lost 7 bases and the J gene lost 3 bases, with 19 bases spanning the gap. CDR3 size: 16 residues. CDR1 is LNHDA, CDR2 SQIVND, per germline (reference sequence). CDR3 nucleotide sequence: TGTGCCAGTACCCCGAGGAGGGGGCCTCTCTACAATGAGCAGTTCTTC. Encoded protein: CASTPRRGPLYNEQFF.

The chain couples TRBV7-9 to TRBJ1-5; D not resolved. The CDR3 totals 13 residues. V was clipped by 1 base and J by 2 bases, with 3 bases between them. The germline CDR1 and CDR2 sequences are SEHNR and FQNEAQ (reference sequence). The CDR3 here is CASSLDRNQPQHF. Here the CDR3 DNA reads TGTGCCAGCAGCTTAGACCGCAATCAGCCCCAGCATTTT.

The rearrangement links TRBV29-1 to TRBJ1-1; no clear D. Germline CDR1 is SQVTM and CDR2 is ANQGSEA. The CDR3 spans 14 residues. V was cut by 0 bases and J by 1 base, with 9 bases left in between. CDR3 DNA sequence: TGCAGCGTTGAAGATCAATCTGCGAACACTGAAGCTTTCTTT. Its protein product is CSVEDQSANTEAFF.

This clone was observed a few times. This rearrangement joins TRBV7-6 to TRBJ2-2; no reliable D call. The V and J ends lost 5 bases and 4 bases respectively, with 11 bases between them. Germline lookup yields CDR1 SGHVS and CDR2 FNYEAQ. CDR3 size: 14 residues. The CDR3 is CASSPQQATGELFF. The CDR3 DNA reads as TGTGCCAGCAGCCCTCAACAAGCCACCGGGGAGCTGTTTTTT.

This sequence joins TRBV6-5 and TRBJ2-2; D is unresolved. V was clipped by 5 bases and J by 5 bases, with 6 bases between them. Germline V CDR1 and CDR2: MNHEY, SVGAGI. The CDR3 consists of 12 residues. CDR3 DNA sequence: TGTGCCAGCAGTGAGATAACCGGGGAGCTGTTTTTT. Translation gives CASSEITGELFF.

This sequence joins TRBV10-3 and TRBJ2-7; 7 nucleotides line up with TRBD2. Germline CDR1 is ENHRY and CDR2 is SYGVKD. The CDR3 sequence is 14 residues long. The ends lost 2 bases at V and 6 bases at J; junction bases unmatched: 7. The CDR3 DNA follows: TGTGCCATCAGTGAGGAGGGGAGGGCAAGCGAGCAGTACTTC. It is translated as CAISEEGRASEQYF.

The chain couples TRBV5-4 to TRBJ2-1, with 7 bases that match TRBD2. The CDR3 runs to 15 residues. Germline assignment: CDR1 SGHNT and CDR2 YYREEE (reference sequence). The V gene end was trimmed by 1 base and the J gene end by 4 bases; junction bases not matched to a gene: 5. CDR3 sequence (DNA): TGTGCCAGCAGCTTGTCAGGCGGGGGTTACAATGAGCAGTTCTTC. Translation gives CASSLSGGGYNEQFF.

The gene calls are TRBV25-1 and TRBJ2-3; the match to TRBD2 covers 7 bases. The CDR3 length is 14 residues. Germline loops: CDR1 MGHDK, CDR2 SYGVNS. Germline trimming cut 4 bases from V and 0 bases from J; bases unmatched to any gene: 1. This chain's CDR3 is CASSGGLSTDTQYF. The CDR3 region has the DNA TGTGCCAGCAGTGGGGGACTAAGCACAGATACGCAGTATTTT.